One and the same sample provided the 7 T cell receptor beta chains below, sequenced in a study of shared clonotypes between healthy human individuals. Sequenced by immunoSEQ multiplex PCR; TCRdb stores in-frame clones only, minus some. The table includes about 2.4 million clones, roughly 93% detected once. What was sequenced was naive CD4+ T cells from PBMCs. Subset described: CD45RA+ positively selected. These receptors originate from a man aged 18 to 30 in good health. Some clones in this sample may be carry-over from other donors' samples.

Concerning this clone: The sample contains more than one DNA sequence encoding this CDR3. V usage is TRBV28 and J usage is TRBJ1-1; a possible D gene is TRBD1 (5 bases). The CDR3 is 11 residues long. The germline V gene encodes CDR1 MDHEN and CDR2 SYDVKM. V was trimmed by 8 bases and J by 4 bases, leaving 8 bases between them. DNA of the CDR3: TGTGCCAGCCGCGGGGGCACTGAAGCTTTCTTT. It is translated as CASRGGTEAFF.

The chain employs TRBV28 and TRBJ1-5; unclear D gene. Germline V gives CDR1 MDHEN, CDR2 SYDVKM. The CDR3 has 18 residues. The V gene lost 4 bases and the J gene lost 2 bases, with 21 bases spanning the gap. The CDR3 DNA is TGTGCCAGCAGTTCCCCCGTTCCGAGAAAAGCTGGCAATCAGCCCCAGCATTTT. Amino acid sequence: CASSSPVPRKAGNQPQHF.

CDR3 loop: CASSEERTGSSGANVLTF. The CDR3 nucleotides read TGTGCCAGCAGTGAAGAAAGGACAGGGAGCTCTGGGGCCAACGTCCTGACTTTC. The V call is TRBV6-1, the J call TRBJ2-6, with 8 bases lining up with TRBD1. This CDR3 has 18 amino acids. The germline CDR1 and CDR2 sequences are MNHNS and SASEGT. Trimming cost V 1 base and J 0 bases; bases outside gene matches: 5.

This chain uses TRBV5-1 with TRBJ2-3, with TRBD1 matching 7 bases. CDR1 SGHRS and CDR2 YFSETQ come from the germline V gene. This CDR3 spans 13 amino acids. Losses at the gene ends were 6 bases for V and 3 bases for J; bases not matched to a gene: 4. DNA for the CDR3: TGCGCCAGCAACCGGGACAGAACAGATACGCAGTATTTT. Its translation: CASNRDRTDTQYF. Drawing the rest from reference TRBV5-1 and TRBJ2-3, the complete variable domain is KAGVTQTPRYLIKTRGQQVTLSCSPISGHRSVSWYQQTPGQGLQFLFEYFSETQRNKGNFPGRFSGRQFSNSRSEMNVSTLELGDSALYLCASNRDRTDTQYFGPGTRLTVL.

This rearrangement joins TRBV5-4 to TRBJ1-1, with 9 bases matching TRBD1. Trimming cost V 4 bases and J 1 base; bases outside gene matches: 2. There are 14 residues in the CDR3. Germline CDR1 is SGHNT and CDR2 is YYREEE (reference sequence). The CDR3 DNA sequence: TGTGCCAGCAGCGGGGGACAGGGGAACACTGAAGCTTTCTTT. It is translated as CASSGGQGNTEAFF.

The genes are TRBV7-9 and TRBJ2-3; D is unresolved. The CDR3 runs to 15 residues. Germline assignment: CDR1 SEHNR and CDR2 FQNEAQ (reference sequence). V shed 2 bases and J shed 1 base, with 10 bases lying between them. CDR3 coding DNA: TGTGCCAGCAGCTTACATGGAACAGGCACAGATACGCAGTATTTT. Its protein product is CASSLHGTGTDTQYF. The full variable domain, with the rest looked up from reference TRBV7-9 and TRBJ2-3, is DTGVSQNPRHKITKRGQNVTFRCDPISEHNRLYWYRQTLGQGPEFLTYFQNEAQLEKSRLLSDRFSAERPKGSFSTLEIQRTEQGDSAMYLCASSLHGTGTDTQYFGPGTRLTVL.

This rearrangement joins TRBV11-2 to TRBJ1-1; 8 nucleotides match TRBD1. The CDR3 length is 14 residues. V shed 6 bases and J 3 bases; nucleotides not matched to a gene: 6. Germline lookup yields CDR1 SGHAT and CDR2 FQNNGV. The CDR3 DNA follows: TGTGCCAGCAGAGGACAGGGAAGGGACACTGAAGCTTTCTTT. Amino acid sequence: CASRGQGRDTEAFF.